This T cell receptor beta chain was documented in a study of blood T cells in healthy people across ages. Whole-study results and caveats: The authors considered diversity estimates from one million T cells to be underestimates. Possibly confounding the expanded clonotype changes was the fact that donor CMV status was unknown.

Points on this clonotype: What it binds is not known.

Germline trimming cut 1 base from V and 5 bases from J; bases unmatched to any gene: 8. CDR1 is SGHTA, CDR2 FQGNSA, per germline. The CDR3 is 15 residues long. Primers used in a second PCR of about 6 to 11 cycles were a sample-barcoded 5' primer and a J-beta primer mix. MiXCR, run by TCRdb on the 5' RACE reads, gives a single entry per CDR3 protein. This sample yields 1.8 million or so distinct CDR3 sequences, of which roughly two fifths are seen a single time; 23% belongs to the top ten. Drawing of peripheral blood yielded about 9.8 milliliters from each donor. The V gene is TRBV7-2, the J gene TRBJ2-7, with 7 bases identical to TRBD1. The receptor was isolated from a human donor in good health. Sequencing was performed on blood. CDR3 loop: CASSLGQGVYNEQYF. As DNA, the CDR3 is TGTGCCAGCAGCTTAGGACAGGGCGTCTACAACGAGCAGTACTTC.